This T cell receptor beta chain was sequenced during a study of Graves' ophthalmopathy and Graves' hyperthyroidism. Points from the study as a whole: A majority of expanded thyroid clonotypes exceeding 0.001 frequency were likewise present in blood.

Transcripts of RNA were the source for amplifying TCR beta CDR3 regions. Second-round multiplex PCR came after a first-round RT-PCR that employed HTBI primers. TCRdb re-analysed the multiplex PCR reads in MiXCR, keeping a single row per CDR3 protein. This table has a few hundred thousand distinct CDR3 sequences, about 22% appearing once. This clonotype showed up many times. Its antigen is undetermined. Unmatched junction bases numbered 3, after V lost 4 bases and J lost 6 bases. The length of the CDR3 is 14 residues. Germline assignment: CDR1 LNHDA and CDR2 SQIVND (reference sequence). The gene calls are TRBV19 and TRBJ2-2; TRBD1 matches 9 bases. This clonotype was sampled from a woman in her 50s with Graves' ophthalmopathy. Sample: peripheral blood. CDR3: CASSRDRVAGELFF. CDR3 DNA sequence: TGTGCCAGTAGTAGGGACAGGGTGGCCGGGGAGCTGTTTTTT. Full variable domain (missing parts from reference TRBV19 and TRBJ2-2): DGGITQSPKYLFRKEGQNVTLSCEQNLNHDAMYWYRQDPGQGLRLIYYSQIVNDFQKGDIAEGYSVSREKKESFPLTVTSAQKNPTAFYLCASSRDRVAGELFFGEGSRLTVL.